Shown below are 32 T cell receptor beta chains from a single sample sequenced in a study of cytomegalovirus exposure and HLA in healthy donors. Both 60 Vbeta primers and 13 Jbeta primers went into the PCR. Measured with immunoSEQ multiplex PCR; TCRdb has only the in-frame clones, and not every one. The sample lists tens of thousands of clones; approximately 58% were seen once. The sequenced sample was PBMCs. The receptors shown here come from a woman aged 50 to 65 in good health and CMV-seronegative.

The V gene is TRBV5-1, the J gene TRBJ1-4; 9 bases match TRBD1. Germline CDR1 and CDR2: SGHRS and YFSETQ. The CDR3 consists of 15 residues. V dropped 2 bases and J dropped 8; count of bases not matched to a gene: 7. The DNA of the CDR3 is TGCGCCAGCAGCTTCCAACAGGGGGCAGGGGAAAAACTGTTTTTT. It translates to CASSFQQGAGEKLFF. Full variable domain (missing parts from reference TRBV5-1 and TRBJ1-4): KAGVTQTPRYLIKTRGQQVTLSCSPISGHRSVSWYQQTPGQGLQFLFEYFSETQRNKGNFPGRFSGRQFSNSRSEMNVSTLELGDSALYLCASSFQQGAGEKLFFGSGTQLSVL.

The CDR3 sequence is CASSPLAGENIQYF. The CDR3 DNA is TGTGCCAGCTCACCACTAGCGGGAGAAAACATTCAGTACTTC. The V gene is TRBV18, the J gene TRBJ2-4; TRBD2 agrees at 9 bases. Germline CDR1 is KGHSH and CDR2 is LQKENI. J gave up 5 bases and V 1 base, and 0 bases lay outside the gene matches. CDR3 size: 14 residues.

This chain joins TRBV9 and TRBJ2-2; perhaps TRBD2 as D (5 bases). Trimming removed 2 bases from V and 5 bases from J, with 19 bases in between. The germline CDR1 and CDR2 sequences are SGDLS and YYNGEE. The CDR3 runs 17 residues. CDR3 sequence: CASSVSVWGSGTGELFF. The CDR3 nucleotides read TGTGCCAGCAGCGTTTCGGTGTGGGGAAGCGGTACCGGGGAGCTGTTTTTT.

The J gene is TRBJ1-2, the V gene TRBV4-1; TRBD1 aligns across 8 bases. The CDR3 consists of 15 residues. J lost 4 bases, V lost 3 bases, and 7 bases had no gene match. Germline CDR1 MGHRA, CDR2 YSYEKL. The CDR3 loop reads CASSHRGRTVYGYTF. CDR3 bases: TGCGCCAGCAGCCACAGGGGGCGGACAGTCTATGGCTACACCTTC.

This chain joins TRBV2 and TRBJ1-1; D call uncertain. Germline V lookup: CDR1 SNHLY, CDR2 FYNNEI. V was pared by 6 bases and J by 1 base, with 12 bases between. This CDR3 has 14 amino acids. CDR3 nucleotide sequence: TGTGCCAGCAGAGACTCTCCGGGGAACACTGAAGCTTTCTTT. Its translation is CASRDSPGNTEAFF.

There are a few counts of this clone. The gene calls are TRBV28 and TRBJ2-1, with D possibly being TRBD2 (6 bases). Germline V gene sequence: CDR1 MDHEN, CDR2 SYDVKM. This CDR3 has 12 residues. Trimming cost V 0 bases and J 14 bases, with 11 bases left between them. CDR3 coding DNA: TGTGCCAGCAGTTTATGGGAGGGCGTAAAGTTCTTC. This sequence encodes CASSLWEGVKFF.

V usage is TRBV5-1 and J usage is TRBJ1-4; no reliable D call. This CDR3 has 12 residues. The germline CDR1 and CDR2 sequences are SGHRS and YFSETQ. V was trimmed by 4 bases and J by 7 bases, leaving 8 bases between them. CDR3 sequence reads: CASSLESEKLFF. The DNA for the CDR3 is TGCGCCAGCAGCCTAGAAAGTGAAAAACTGTTTTTT.

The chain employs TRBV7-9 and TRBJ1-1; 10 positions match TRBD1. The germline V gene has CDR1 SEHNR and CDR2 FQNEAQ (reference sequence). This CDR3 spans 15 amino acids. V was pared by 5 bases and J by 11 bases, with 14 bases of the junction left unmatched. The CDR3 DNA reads TGTGCCAGCAGCCTGTTAGGAGACAGGGGGCAGCGGGCTTTCTTT. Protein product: CASSLLGDRGQRAFF.

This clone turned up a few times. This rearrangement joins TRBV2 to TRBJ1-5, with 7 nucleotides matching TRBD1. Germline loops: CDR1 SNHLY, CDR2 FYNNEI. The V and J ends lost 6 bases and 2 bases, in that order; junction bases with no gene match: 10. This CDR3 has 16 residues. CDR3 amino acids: CASSRADRSGNQPQHF. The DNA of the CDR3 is TGTGCCAGCAGCCGTGCGGACAGGAGCGGCAATCAGCCCCAGCATTTT.

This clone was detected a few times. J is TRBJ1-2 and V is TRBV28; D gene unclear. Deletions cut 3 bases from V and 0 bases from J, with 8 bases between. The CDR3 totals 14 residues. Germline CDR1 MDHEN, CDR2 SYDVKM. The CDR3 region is CASSFVGPNYGYTF. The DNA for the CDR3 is TGTGCCAGCAGTTTTGTGGGCCCTAACTATGGCTACACCTTC.

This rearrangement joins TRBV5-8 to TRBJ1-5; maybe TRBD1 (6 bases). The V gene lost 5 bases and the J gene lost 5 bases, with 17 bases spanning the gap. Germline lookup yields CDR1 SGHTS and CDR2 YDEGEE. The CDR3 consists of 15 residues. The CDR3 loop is CASSTGGRDYQPQHF. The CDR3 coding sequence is TGTGCCAGCAGTACGGGGGGCAGGGATTATCAGCCCCAGCATTTT.

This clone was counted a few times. The CDR3 DNA reads TGTGCCAGCAGTTACTTTCGAGGTCAAAACTACGAGCAGTACTTC. This encodes CASSYFRGQNYEQYF. This chain connects TRBV6-5 to TRBJ2-7, with D unclear. V lost 1 base and J 3 bases, leaving 13 bases between the germline ends. In germline, CDR1 is MNHEY, CDR2 SVGAGI. This CDR3 has 15 amino acids.

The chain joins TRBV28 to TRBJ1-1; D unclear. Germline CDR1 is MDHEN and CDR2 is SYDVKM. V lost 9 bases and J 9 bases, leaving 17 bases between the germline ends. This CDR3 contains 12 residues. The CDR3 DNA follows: TGTGCCAGTGGGTATGGAGGGTCTCAAGCTTTCTTT. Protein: CASGYGGSQAFF. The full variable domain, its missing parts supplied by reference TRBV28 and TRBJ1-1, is DVKVTQSSRYLVKRTGEKVFLECVQDMDHENMFWYRQDPGLGLRLIYFSYDVKMKEKGDIPEGYSVSREKKERFSLILESASTNQTSMYLCASGYGGSQAFFGQGTRLTVV.

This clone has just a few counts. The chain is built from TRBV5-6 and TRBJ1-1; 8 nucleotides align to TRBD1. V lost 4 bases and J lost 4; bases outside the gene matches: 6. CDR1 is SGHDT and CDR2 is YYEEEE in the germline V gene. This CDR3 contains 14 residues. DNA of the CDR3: TGTGCCAGCAGCACTGGAACAGGGGGCACTGAAGCTTTCTTT. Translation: CASSTGTGGTEAFF.

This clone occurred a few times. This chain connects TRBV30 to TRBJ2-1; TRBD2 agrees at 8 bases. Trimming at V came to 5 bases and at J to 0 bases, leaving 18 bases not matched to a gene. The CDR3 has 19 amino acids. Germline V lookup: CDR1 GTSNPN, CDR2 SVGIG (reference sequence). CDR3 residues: CAWRTALGGRRSSYNEQFF. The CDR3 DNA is TGTGCCTGGCGGACAGCTCTAGGCGGGAGGAGGAGCTCCTACAATGAGCAGTTCTTC.

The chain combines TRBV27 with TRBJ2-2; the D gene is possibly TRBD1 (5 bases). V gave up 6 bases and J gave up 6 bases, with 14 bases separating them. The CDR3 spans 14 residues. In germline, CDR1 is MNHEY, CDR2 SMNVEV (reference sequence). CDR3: CASSYTEGAGELFF. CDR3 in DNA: TGTGCCAGCAGCTACACCGAAGGGGCCGGGGAGCTGTTTTTT.

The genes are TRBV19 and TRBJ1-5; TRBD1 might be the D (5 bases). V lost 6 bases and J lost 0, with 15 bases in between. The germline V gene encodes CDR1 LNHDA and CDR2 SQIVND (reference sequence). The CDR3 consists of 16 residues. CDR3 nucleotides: TGTGCCAGTAGCCCTGCGGGGCAGTATAGCAATCAGCCCCAGCATTTT. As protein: CASSPAGQYSNQPQHF.

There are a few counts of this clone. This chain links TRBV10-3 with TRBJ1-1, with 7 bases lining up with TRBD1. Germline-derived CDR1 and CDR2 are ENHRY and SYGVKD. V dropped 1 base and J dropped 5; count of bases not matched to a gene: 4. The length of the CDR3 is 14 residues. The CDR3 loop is CAISEWDSRTEAFF. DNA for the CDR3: TGTGCCATCAGTGAGTGGGACAGCAGAACTGAAGCTTTCTTT.

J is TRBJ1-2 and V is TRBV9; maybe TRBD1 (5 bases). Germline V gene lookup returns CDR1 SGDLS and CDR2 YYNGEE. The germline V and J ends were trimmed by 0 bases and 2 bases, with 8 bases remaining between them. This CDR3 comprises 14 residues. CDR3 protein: CASSVARGNYGYTF. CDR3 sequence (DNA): TGTGCCAGCAGCGTAGCAAGGGGCAACTATGGCTACACCTTC.

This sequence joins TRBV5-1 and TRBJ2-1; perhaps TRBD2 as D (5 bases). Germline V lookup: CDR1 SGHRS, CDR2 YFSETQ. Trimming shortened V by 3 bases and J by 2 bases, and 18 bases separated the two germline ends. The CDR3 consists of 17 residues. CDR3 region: CASSSGWGDVPYNEQFF. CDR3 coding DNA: TGCGCCAGCAGCTCGGGATGGGGTGACGTCCCCTACAATGAGCAGTTCTTC.

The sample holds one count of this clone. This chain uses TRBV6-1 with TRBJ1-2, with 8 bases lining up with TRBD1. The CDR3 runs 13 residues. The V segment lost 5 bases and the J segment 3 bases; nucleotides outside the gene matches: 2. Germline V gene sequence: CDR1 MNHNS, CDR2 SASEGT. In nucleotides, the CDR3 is TGTGCCAGCAGTTTGACAGGGGACTATGGCTACACCTTC. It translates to CASSLTGDYGYTF.

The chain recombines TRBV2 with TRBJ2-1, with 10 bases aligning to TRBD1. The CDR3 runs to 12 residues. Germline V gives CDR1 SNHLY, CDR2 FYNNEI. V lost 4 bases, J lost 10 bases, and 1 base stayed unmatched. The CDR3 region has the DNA TGTGCCAGCAGTGCGGACAGGGGGGAGCAGTTCTTC. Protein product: CASSADRGEQFF.

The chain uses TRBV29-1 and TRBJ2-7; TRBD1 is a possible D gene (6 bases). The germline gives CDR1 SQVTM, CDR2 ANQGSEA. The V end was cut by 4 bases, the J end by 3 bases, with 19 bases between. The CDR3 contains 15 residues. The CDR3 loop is CSVVGPGRGHYEQYF. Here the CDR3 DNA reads TGCAGCGTTGTCGGCCCCGGCAGGGGTCACTACGAGCAGTACTTC.

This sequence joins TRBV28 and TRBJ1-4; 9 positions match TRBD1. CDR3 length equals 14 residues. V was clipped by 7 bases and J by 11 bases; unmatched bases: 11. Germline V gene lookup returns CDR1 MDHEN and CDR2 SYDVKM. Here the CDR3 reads CASISGTGPEKLFF. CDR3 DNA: TGTGCCAGCATTTCGGGGACAGGGCCTGAGAAACTGTTTTTT. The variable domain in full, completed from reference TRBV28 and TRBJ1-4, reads DVKVTQSSRYLVKRTGEKVFLECVQDMDHENMFWYRQDPGLGLRLIYFSYDVKMKEKGDIPEGYSVSREKKERFSLILESASTNQTSMYLCASISGTGPEKLFFGSGTQLSVL.

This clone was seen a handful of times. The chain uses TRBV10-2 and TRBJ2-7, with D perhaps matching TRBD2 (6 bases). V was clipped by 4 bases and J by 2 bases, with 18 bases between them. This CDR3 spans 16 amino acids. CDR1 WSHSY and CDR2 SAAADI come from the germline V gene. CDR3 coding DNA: TGCGCCAGCAGTGGCACCGGGACTCCATATACCTACGAGCAGTACTTC. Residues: CASSGTGTPYTYEQYF.

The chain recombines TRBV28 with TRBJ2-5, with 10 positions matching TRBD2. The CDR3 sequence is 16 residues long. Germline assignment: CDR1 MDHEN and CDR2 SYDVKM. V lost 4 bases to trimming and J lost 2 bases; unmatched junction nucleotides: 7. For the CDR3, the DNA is TGTGCCAGCAGTTCAATCCTAGCGGGAGCACAAGAGACCCAGTACTTC. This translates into CASSSILAGAQETQYF.

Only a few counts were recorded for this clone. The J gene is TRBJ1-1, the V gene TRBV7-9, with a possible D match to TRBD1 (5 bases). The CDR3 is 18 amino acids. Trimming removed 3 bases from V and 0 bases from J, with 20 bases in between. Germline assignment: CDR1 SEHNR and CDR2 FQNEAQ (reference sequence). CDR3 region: CASSFVGVDRIVNTEAFF. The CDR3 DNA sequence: TGTGCCAGCAGCTTCGTAGGTGTAGACAGAATAGTGAACACTGAAGCTTTCTTT.

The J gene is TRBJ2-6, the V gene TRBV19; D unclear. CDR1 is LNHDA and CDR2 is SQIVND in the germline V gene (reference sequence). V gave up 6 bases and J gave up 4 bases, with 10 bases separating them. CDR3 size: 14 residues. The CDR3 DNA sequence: TGTGCCAGTAGCGGTCACGCCGGGGCCAACGTCCTGACTTTC. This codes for CASSGHAGANVLTF.

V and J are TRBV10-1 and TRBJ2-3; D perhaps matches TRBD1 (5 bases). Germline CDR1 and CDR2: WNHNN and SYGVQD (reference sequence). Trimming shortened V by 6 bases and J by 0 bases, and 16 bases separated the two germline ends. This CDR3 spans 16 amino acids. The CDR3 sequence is CASRTRTHKSTDTQYF. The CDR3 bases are TGCGCCAGCAGGACACGGACACACAAGAGCACAGATACGCAGTATTTT.

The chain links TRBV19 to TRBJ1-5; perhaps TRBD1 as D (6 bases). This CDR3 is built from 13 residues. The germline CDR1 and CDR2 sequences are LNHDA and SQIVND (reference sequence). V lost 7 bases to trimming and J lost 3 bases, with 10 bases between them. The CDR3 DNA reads TGTGCCAGTACCCACAGGGTCAATCAGCCCCAGCATTTT. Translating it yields CASTHRVNQPQHF.

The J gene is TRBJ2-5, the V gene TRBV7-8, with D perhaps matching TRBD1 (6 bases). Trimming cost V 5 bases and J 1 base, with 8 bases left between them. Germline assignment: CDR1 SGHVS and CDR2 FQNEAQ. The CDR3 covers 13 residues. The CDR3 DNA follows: TGTGCCAGCAGCCGGGACACCCAAGAGACCCAGTACTTC. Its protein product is CASSRDTQETQYF.

CDR3 in DNA: TGTGCCAGCAGTTTAACCGGGACAGGGGGCCCAGAGCAGTACTTC. Encoded protein: CASSLTGTGGPEQYF. The gene calls are TRBV28 and TRBJ2-7; 12 bases are shared with TRBD1. This CDR3 spans 15 amino acids. The V gene end was trimmed by 2 bases and the J gene end by 7 bases; junction bases not matched to a gene: 6. Looked up from germline, CDR1 is MDHEN and CDR2 is SYDVKM.